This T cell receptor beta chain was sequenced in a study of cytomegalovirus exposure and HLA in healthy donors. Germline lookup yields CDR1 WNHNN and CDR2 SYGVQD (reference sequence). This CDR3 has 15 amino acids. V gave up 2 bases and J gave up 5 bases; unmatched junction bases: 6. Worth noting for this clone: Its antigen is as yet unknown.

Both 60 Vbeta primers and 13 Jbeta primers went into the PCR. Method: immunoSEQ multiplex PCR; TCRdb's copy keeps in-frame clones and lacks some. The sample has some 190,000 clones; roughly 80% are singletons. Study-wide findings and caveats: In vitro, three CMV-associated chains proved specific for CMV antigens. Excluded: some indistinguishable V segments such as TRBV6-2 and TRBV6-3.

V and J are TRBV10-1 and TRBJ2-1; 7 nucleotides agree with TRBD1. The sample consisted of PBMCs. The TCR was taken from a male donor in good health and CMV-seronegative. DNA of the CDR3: TGCGCCAGCAGTGAGCCCCAGACAGGGAACAATGAGCAGTTCTTC. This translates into CASSEPQTGNNEQFF.